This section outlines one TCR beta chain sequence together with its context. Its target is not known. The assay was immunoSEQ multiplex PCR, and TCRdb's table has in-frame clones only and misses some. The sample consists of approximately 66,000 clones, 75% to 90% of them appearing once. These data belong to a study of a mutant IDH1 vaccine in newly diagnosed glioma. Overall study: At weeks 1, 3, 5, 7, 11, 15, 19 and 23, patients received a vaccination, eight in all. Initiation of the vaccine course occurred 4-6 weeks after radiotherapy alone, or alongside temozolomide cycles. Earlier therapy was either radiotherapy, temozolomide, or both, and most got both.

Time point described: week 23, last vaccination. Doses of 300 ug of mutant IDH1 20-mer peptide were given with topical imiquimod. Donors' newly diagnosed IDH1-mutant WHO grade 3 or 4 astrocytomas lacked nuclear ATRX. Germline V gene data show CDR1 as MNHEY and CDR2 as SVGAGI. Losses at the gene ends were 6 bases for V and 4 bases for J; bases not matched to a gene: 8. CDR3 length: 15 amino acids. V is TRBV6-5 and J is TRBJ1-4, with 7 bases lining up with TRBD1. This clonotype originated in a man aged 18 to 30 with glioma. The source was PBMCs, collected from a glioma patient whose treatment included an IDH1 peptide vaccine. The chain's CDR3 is CASSPLTGINEKLFF. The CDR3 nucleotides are TGTGCCAGCAGCCCACTGACAGGGATTAATGAAAAACTGTTTTTT.